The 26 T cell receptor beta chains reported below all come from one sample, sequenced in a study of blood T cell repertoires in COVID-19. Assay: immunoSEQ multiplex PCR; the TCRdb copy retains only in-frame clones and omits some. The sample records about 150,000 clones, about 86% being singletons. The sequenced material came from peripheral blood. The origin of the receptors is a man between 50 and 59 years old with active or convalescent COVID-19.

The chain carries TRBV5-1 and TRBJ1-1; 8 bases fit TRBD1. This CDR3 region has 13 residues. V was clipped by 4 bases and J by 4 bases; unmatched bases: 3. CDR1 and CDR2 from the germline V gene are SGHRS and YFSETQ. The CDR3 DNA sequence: TGCGCCAGCAGCCAGGGGGCTGGCACTGAAGCTTTCTTT. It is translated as CASSQGAGTEAFF.

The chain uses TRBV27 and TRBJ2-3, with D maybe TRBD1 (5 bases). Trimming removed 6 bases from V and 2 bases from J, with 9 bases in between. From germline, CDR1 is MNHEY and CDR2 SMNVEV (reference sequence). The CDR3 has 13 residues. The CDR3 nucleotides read TGTGCCAGCAGGACGACAGACACAGATACGCAGTATTTT. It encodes CASRTTDTDTQYF.

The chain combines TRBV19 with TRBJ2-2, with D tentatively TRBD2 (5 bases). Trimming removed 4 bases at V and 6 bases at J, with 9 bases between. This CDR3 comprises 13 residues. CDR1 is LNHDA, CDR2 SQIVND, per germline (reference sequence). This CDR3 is CASSTLAPGELFF. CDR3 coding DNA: TGTGCCAGTAGTACCCTAGCCCCCGGGGAGCTGTTTTTT.

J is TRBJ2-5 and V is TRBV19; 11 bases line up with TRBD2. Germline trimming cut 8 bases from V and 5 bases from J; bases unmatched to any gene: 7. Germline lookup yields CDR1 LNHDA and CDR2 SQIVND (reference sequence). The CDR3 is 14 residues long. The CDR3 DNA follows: TGTGCCAGTTTTAGCGGGAGGGCCATGGAGACCCAGTACTTC. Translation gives CASFSGRAMETQYF.

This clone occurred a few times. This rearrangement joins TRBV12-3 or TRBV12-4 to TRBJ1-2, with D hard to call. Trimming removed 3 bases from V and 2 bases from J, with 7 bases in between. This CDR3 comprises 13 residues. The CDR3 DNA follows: TGTGCCAGCAGTTTTGAGCCAAACTATGGCTACACCTTC. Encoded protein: CASSFEPNYGYTF.

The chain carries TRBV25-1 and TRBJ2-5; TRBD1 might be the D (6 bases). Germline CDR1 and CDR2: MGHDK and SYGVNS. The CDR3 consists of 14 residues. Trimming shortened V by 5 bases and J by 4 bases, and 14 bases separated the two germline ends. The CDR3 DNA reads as TGTGCCAGCAGTAACGTACAGGGTGCAGAGACCCAGTACTTC. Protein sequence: CASSNVQGAETQYF.

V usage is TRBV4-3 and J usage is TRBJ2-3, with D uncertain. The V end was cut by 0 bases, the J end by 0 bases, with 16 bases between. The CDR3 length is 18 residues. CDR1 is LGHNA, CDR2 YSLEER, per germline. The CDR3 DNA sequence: TGCGCCAGCAGCCAAGATGGTTTCGGTCAGACTAGCACAGATACGCAGTATTTT. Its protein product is CASSQDGFGQTSTDTQYF.

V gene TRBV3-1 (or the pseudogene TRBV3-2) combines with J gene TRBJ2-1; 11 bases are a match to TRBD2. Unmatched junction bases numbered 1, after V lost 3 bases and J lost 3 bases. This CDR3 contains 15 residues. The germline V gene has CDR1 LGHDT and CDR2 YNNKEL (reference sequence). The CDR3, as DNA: TGTGCCAGCAGCCAGGGACTAGCGGTCTACAATGAGCAGTTCTTC. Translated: CASSQGLAVYNEQFF.

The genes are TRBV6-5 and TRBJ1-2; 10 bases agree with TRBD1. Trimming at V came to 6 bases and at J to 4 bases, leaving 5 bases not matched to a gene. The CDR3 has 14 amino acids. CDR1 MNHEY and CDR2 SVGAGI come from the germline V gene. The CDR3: CASSGTGAFYGYTF. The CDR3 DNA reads TGTGCCAGCAGCGGGACAGGGGCGTTCTATGGCTACACCTTC.

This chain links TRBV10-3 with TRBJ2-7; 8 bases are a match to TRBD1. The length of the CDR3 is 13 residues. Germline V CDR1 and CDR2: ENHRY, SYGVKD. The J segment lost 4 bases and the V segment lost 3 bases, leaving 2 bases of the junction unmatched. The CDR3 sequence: CAISEQGGYEQYF. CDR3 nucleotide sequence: TGTGCCATCAGTGAACAGGGGGGATACGAGCAGTACTTC.

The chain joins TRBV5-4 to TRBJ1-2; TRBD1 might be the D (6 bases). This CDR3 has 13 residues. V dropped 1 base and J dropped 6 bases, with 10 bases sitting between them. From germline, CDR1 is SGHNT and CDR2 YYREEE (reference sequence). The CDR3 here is CASSLTGGNGYTF. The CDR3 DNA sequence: TGTGCCAGCAGCTTGACGGGGGGCAATGGCTACACCTTC.

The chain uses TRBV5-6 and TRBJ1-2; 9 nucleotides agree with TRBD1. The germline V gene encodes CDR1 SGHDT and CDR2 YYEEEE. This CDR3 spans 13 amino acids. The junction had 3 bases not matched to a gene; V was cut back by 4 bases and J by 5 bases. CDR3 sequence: CASSTGQGYGYTF. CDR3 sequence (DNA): TGTGCCAGCAGCACGGGACAGGGATATGGCTACACCTTC.

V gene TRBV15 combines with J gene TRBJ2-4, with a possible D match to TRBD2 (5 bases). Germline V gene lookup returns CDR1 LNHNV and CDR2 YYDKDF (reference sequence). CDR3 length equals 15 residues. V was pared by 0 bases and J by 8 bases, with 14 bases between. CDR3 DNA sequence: TGTGCCACCAGCAGAGATAGAGGGCCACCAGACATTCAGTACTTC. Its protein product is CATSRDRGPPDIQYF.

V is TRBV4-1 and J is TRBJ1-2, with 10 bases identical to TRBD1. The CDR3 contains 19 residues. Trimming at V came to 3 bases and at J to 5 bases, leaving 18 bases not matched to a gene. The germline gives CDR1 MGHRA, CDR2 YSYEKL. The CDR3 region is CASSQDVGQGIGGFYGYTF. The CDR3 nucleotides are TGCGCCAGCAGCCAGGACGTGGGACAGGGGATAGGGGGCTTTTATGGCTACACCTTC.

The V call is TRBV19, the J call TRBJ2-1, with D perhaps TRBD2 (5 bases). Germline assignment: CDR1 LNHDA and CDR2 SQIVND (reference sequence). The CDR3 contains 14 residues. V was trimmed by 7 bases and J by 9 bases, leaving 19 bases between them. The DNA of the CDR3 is TGTGCCAGTACCCCCCTAGCAGAGCCATTTGAGCAGTTCTTC. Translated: CASTPLAEPFEQFF. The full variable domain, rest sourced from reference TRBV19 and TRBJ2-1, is DGGITQSPKYLFRKEGQNVTLSCEQNLNHDAMYWYRQDPGQGLRLIYYSQIVNDFQKGDIAEGYSVSREKKESFPLTVTSAQKNPTAFYLCASTPLAEPFEQFFGPGTRLTVL.

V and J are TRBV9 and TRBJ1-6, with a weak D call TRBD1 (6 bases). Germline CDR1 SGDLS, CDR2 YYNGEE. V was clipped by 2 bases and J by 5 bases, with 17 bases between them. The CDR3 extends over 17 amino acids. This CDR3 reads CASSVEGGGENNSPLHF. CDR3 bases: TGTGCCAGCAGCGTCGAAGGGGGTGGGGAGAATAATTCACCCCTCCACTTT.

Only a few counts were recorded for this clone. The CDR3 is CASSPHFTSATGELFF. CDR3 sequence (DNA): TGTGCCAGCAGTCCTCACTTTACTAGCGCCACCGGGGAGCTGTTTTTT. J is TRBJ2-2 and V is TRBV6-4, with 7 bases matching TRBD2. The J segment lost 4 bases and the V segment lost 5 bases, leaving 10 bases of the junction unmatched. CDR3 length equals 16 residues. Germline-derived CDR1 and CDR2 are MRHNA and SNTAGT.

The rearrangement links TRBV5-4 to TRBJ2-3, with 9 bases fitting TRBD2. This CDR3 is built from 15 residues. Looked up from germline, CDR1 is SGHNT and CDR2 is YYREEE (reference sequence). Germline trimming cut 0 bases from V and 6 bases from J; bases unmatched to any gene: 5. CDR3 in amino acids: CASSLAGLASDTQYF. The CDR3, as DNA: TGTGCCAGCAGCTTGGCTGGACTAGCGAGTGATACGCAGTATTTT.

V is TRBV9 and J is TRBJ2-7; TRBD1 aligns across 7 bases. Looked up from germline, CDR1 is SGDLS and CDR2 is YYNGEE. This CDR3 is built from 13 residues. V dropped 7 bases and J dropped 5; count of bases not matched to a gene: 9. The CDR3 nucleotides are TGTGCCAGCGGCGCAGGGGGTATCGACGAGCAGTACTTC. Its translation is CASGAGGIDEQYF. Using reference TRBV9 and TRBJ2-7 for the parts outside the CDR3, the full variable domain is DSGVTQTPKHLITATGQRVTLRCSPRSGDLSVYWYQQSLDQGLQFLIQYYNGEERAKGNILERFSAQQFPDLHSELNLSSLELGDSALYFCASGAGGIDEQYFGPGTRLTVT.

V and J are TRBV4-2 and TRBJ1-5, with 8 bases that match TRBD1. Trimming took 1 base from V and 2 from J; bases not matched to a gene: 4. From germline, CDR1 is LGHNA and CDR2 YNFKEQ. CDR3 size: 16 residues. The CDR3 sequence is CASSQGQGAGNQPQHF. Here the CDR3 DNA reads TGTGCCAGCAGCCAAGGGCAGGGGGCTGGCAATCAGCCCCAGCATTTT.

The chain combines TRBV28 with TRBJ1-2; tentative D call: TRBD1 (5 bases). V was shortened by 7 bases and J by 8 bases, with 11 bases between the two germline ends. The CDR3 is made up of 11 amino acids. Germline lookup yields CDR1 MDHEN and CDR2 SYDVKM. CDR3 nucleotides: TGTGCCAGCACCCCAGGGTTGGGCTACACCTTC. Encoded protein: CASTPGLGYTF.

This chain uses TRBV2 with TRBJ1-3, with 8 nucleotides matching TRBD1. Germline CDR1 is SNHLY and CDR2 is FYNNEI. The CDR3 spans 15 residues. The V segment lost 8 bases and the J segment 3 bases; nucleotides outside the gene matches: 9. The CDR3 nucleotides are TGTGCCAGCGGTCAGGGGGCGATTAATGGAAACACCATATATTTT. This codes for CASGQGAINGNTIYF.

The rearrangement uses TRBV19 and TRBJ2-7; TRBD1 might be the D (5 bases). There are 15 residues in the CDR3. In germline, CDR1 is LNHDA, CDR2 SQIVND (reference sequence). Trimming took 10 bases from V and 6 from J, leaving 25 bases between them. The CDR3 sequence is CATTPPMGRLGEQYF. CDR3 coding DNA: TGTGCCACTACACCGCCAATGGGGCGGCTGGGCGAGCAGTACTTC.

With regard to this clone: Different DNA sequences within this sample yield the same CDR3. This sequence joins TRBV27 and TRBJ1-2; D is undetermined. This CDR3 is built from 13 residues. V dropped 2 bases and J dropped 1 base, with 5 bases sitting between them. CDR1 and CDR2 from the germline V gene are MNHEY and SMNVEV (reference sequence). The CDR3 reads CASSLAVNYGYTF. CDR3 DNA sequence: TGTGCCAGCAGTTTAGCGGTTAACTATGGCTACACCTTC.

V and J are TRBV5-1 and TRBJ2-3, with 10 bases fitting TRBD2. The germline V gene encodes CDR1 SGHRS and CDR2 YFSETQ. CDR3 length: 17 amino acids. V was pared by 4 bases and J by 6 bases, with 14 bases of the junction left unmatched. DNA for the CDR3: TGCGCCAGCAGCGCGAGCCCTAGCGGGGGCCGAGGGGATACGCAGTATTTT. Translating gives CASSASPSGGRGDTQYF.

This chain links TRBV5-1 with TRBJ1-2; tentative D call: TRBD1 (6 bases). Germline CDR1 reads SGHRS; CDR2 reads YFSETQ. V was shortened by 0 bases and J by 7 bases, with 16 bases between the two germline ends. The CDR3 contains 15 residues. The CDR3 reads CASSLDQTGFSGYTF. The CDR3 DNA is TGCGCCAGCAGCTTGGACCAGACAGGATTTTCTGGCTACACCTTC.